This passage covers 5 T cell receptor beta chains from one sample sequenced in a study of blood T cell repertoires in COVID-19. The repertoire was sequenced with immunoSEQ multiplex PCR; TCRdb's copy has only in-frame clones and lacks some. The sample includes about 350,000 clones, 91% of them seen just once. Sequencing was performed on peripheral blood. The receptor set was obtained from a woman under 30 who had recovered from COVID-19.

This clone appeared a few times. The chain employs TRBV5-1 and TRBJ2-2; 7 bases are a match to TRBD2. This CDR3 is built from 13 residues. The germline V gene has CDR1 SGHRS and CDR2 YFSETQ. With V trimmed by 7 bases and J by 2 bases, 2 bases remained unmatched. The CDR3 region is CASRGVNTGELFF. The CDR3 DNA is TGCGCCAGCCGGGGGGTAAACACCGGGGAGCTGTTTTTT.

This chain joins TRBV7-9 and TRBJ2-3; TRBD2 matches 11 bases. J was trimmed by 3 bases and V by 4 bases; bases with no gene match: 15. Germline assignment: CDR1 SEHNR and CDR2 FQNEAQ (reference sequence). The CDR3 is 19 residues long. The CDR3 DNA follows: TGTGCCAGCAGCTCGATACTAGCGGGAGCGGAACCGGCTACAGATACGCAGTATTTT. Amino acids: CASSSILAGAEPATDTQYF.

The gene calls are TRBV18 and TRBJ2-1; maybe TRBD1 (6 bases). This CDR3 has 15 residues. The germline V gene encodes CDR1 KGHSH and CDR2 LQKENI. The V gene lost 3 bases and the J gene lost 10 bases, with 19 bases spanning the gap. CDR3 sequence reads: CASSPSKTGSNEQFF. The CDR3 DNA follows: TGTGCCAGCTCACCCAGCAAAACAGGGTCTAACGAGCAGTTCTTC.

V and J are TRBV27 and TRBJ2-5, with TRBD2 matching 9 bases. Germline V gives CDR1 MNHEY, CDR2 SMNVEV (reference sequence). The CDR3 covers 16 residues. With V trimmed by 4 bases and J by 4 bases, 10 bases remained unmatched. The CDR3 spells CASSSLQAGGLETQYF. As DNA, the CDR3 is TGTGCCAGCAGTTCCCTCCAAGCGGGAGGATTAGAGACCCAGTACTTC.

The J gene is TRBJ2-7, the V gene TRBV6-2 or TRBV6-3; 11 bases fit TRBD2. The germline V gene encodes CDR1 MNHEY and CDR2 SVGEGT. The V gene end was trimmed by 2 bases and the J gene end by 4 bases; junction bases not matched to a gene: 4. The CDR3 has 15 residues. For the CDR3, the DNA is TGTGCCAGCAGTTACCGACTAGCGGGACGATACGAGCAGTACGTC. Its protein is CASSYRLAGRYEQYV.